This TCR beta chain came from a study of T cell changes during pregnancy in multiple sclerosis (dated by TCRdb to between 2018 and 2020). For context, the study as a whole: Changes in the T cell repertoire over the course of pregnancy were examined in this study in women with multiple sclerosis.

Libraries were made using the immunoSEQ multiplex PCR assay. The immuneACCESS repertoire file appears here via TCRdb, limited to in-frame rearrangements. These files lack a portion of the clones; in checked studies, under half of the deficit traces to unresolved V genes, and the cause of the others is not known. For this sample the table gives some 54,000 clones, of which 85% to 95% were detected only once. The ten largest clones add up to 3% to 3.5% of the sample. Points on this clone: The antigen this receptor binds is unknown. No base qualities exist here, and no much larger clone lies one base off it.

V was cut back by 4 bases and J by 6 bases, leaving a gap of 10 bases between them. Including cysteine and phenylalanine, the CDR3 has 12 amino acids. Left in the record is the CDR3 DNA by itself, 36 bases read in frame from the first base. Looking up the germline V gene (reference sequence) yields CDR1 SGHNT and CDR2 YYREEE. The receptor was derived from a female donor with multiple sclerosis, enrolled in a pregnancy study. The starting material was CD8+ T cells from peripheral blood mononuclear cells, obtained in the third trimester of pregnancy. Here the chain combines TRBV5-4 and TRBJ1-1, and TRBD1 may be the D gene, going by 6 matching bases. The CDR3 has the sequence CASSPDSAEAFF. The DNA is TGTGCCAGCAGCCCGGACAGCGCTGAAGCTTTCTTT.